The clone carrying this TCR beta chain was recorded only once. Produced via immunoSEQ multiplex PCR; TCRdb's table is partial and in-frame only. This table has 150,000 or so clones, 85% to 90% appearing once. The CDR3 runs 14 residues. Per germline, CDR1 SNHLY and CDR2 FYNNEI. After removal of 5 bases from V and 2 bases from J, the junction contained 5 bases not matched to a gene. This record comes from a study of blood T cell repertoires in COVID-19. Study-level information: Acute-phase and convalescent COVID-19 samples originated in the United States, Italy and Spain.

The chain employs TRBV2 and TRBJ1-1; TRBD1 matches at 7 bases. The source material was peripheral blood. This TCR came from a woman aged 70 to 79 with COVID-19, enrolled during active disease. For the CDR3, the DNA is TGTGCCAGCAGTTTAGACAGGGTCAACACTGAAGCTTTCTTT. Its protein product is CASSLDRVNTEAFF.